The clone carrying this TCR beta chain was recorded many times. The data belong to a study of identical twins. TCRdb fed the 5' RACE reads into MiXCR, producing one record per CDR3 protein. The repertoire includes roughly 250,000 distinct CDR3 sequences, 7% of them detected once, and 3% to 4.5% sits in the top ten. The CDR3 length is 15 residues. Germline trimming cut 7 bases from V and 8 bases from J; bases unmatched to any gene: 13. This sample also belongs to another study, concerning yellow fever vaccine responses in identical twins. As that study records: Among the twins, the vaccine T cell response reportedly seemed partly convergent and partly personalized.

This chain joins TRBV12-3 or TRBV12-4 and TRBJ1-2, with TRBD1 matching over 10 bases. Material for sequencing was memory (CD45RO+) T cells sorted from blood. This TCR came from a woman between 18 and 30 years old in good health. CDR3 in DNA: TGTGCCAGCACCACTGGGACAGGGGCGTATATCGGCTACACCTTC. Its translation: CASTTGTGAYIGYTF.